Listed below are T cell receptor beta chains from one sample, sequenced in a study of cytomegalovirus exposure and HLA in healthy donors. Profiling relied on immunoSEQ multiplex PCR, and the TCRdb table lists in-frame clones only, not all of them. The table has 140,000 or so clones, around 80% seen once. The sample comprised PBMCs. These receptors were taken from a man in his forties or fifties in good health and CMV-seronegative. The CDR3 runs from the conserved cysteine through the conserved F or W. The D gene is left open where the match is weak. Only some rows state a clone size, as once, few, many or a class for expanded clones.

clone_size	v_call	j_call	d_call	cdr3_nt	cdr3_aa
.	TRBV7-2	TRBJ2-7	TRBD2	TGTGCCAGCAGCTTACTTTTGACTAGCGGAGCCTACGAGCAGTACTTC	CASSLLLTSGAYEQYF
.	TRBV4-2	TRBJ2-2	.	TGTGCCAGCAGCCAAGCTGTTAGCGCCAACACCGGGGAGCTGTTTTTT	CASSQAVSANTGELFF
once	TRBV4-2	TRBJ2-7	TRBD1	TGTGCCAGCAGCCAGGGACAGGGTTCCTACGAGCAGTACTTC	CASSQGQGSYEQYF
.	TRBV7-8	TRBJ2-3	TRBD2	TGTGCCAGCAGCGGCGGGACTAGGGGGATCGATACGCAGTATTTT	CASSGGTRGIDTQYF
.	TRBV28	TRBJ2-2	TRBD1	TGTGCCAGCAGGGACAGGGGAGGGACCGGGGAGCTGTTTTTT	CASRDRGGTGELFF
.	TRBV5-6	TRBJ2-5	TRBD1	TGTGCCAGCAGTTGGGACAGGGGAGAGACCCAGTACTTC	CASSWDRGETQYF
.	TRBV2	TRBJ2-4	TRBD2	TGTGCCAGCAGTGGTGGCCCCCCTAGCGGGAGAGACATTCAGTACTTC	CASSGGPPSGRDIQYF
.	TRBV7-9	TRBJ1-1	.	TGTTCCAGCAGCTTAGGGGAGGGGCGTACTGAAGCTTTCTTT	CSSSLGEGRTEAFF
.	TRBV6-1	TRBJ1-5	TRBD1	TGTGCCAGCAGAACACAGGGGAGCGGGCAGCCCCAGCATTTT	CASRTQGSGQPQHF
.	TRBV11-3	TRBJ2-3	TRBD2	TGTGCCAGCAGCTTGGGACTAGAAGGGGGCACAGATACGCAGTATTTT	CASSLGLEGGTDTQYF
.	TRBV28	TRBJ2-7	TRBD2	TGTGCCAGCAGTTTAGCTAGCGGGAGTAGCCGGTACTTC	CASSLASGSSRYF
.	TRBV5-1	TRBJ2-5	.	TGCGCCAGCAGCTTGGAGGGGTTCGAAGAGACCCAGTACTTC	CASSLEGFEETQYF
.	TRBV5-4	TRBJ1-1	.	TGTGCCAGCAGCAAAGAGATAGAGACTGAAGCTTTCTTT	CASSKEIETEAFF
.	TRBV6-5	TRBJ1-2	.	TGTGCCAGCAGTTACCGCGGACAGTCCTATGGCTACACCTTC	CASSYRGQSYGYTF
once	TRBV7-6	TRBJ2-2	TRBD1	TGTGCCAGCAGCCCAGGACAGGGTGGGACCGGGGAGCTGTTTTTT	CASSPGQGGTGELFF
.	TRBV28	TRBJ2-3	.	TGTGCCATAGCTGGAATGGTGTCCACAGATACGCAGTATTTT	CAIAGMVSTDTQYF
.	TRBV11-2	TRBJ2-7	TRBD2	TGTGCCAGCAGCTTAGGGGGGGGCTACGAGCAGTACTTC	CASSLGGGYEQYF
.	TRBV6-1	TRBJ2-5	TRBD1	TGTGCCAGCGACGCAGGGGGTGGAGAGACCCAGTACTTC	CASDAGGGETQYF
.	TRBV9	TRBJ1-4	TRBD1	TGTGCCAGCAGCGGCGGGACAGTGGATGAAAAACTGTTTTTT	CASSGGTVDEKLFF
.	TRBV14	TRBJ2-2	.	TGTGCCAGCAGCCAACTGGGCCCCGGGGAGCTGTTTTTT	CASSQLGPGELFF
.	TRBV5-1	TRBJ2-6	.	TGCGCCAGCAGCTTGGATGTCGCTGGGGCCAACGTCCTGACTTTC	CASSLDVAGANVLTF
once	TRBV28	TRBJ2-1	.	TGTGCCAGCAGCCGAACCATCGTTGGCGAGCAGTTCTTC	CASSRTIVGEQFF
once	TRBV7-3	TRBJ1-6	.	TGTGCCAGCAGCTTAACCGGCGGGGATAATTCACCCCTCCACTTT	CASSLTGGDNSPLHF
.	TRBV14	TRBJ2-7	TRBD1	TGTGCCAGCAGCCAACCCGGACAGGGGTCCTACGAGCAGTACTTC	CASSQPGQGSYEQYF
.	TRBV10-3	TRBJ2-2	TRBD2	TGTGCCACCGGTGGACTAGCGGAGAACACCGGGGAGCTGTTTTTT	CATGGLAENTGELFF
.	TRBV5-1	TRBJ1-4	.	TGCGCCAGCAGCTTGGCACAGGCGACAACTAATGAAAAACTGTTTTTT	CASSLAQATTNEKLFF
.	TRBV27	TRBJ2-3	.	TGTGCCAGCAGTTTTCGCCCCATTATAGCGGCGGATACGCAGTATTTT	CASSFRPIIAADTQYF
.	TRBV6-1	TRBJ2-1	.	TGTGCCAGCAGTGAAATTGGGGGGGCGAGTCCTTACAATGAGCAGTTCTTC	CASSEIGGASPYNEQFF
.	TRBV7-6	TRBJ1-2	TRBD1	TGTGCCAGCAGCCAAAACACGGGACAGGGCGATCTGGTCTTC	CASSQNTGQGDLVF
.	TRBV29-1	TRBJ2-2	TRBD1	TGCAGCGTTGTTCGACAGGGTAGTGCGAACACCGGGGAGCTGTTTTTT	CSVVRQGSANTGELFF
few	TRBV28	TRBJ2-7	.	TGTGCCAGCAGTCCCCTCGACAGTGACTCCTACGAGCAGTACTTC	CASSPLDSDSYEQYF
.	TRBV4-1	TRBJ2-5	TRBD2	TGCGCCAGCAGCCAAGGGGGTGGGGGGGGAGAGACCCAGTACTTC	CASSQGGGGGETQYF
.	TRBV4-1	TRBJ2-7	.	TGCGCCAGCAGCCCCTTCAGGGGAACCTACGAGCAGTACTTC	CASSPFRGTYEQYF
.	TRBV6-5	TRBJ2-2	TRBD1	TGTGCCAGCAGTTACGGGACAGGGCGCAACACCGGGGAGCTGTTTTTT	CASSYGTGRNTGELFF
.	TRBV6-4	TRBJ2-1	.	TGTGCCAGCAGCCACCCTGGGGCCTCCTACAATGAGCAGTTCTTC	CASSHPGASYNEQFF
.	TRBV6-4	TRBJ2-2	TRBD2	TGTGCCAGCAGTGACGGGGGGGGACTACGGGACACCGGGGAGCTGTTTTTT	CASSDGGGLRDTGELFF
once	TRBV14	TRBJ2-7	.	TGTGCCAGCAGCCCTGCAGGGGAGGGGCTCTACGAGCAGTACTTC	CASSPAGEGLYEQYF
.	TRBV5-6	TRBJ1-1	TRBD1	TGTGCCAGCAGCTTACCGGGACAGGGATTAACTGAAGCTTTCTTT	CASSLPGQGLTEAFF
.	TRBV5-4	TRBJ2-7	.	TGTGCCAGCGGCCGACAGGAGGAACACGAGCAGTACTTC	CASGRQEEHEQYF
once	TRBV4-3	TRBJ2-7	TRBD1	TGCGCCAGCAGCCCGGACAGGGGATCCTACGAGCAGTACTTC	CASSPDRGSYEQYF
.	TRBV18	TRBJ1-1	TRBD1	TGTGCCAGCTCACCAGGGACAGGGACCCCTGAAGCTTTCTTT	CASSPGTGTPEAFF
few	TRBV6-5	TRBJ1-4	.	TGTGCCAGCCGAAGAGCGGCAACTAATGAAAAACTGTTTTTT	CASRRAATNEKLFF
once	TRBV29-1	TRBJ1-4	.	TGCAGCGTCCGCAGGGATGAAAAACTGTTTTTT	CSVRRDEKLFF
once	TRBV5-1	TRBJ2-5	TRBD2	TGCGCCAGCAGCTTGGCACCCGGGACTAGCGGGAGAAACCAAGAGACCCAGTACTTC	CASSLAPGTSGRNQETQYF
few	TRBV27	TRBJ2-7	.	TGTGCCAGCAGTTTATTGGCGGGACGCCGACTCTACGAGCAGTACTTC	CASSLLAGRRLYEQYF